A selection of T cell receptor beta chains follows, all from one sample in a study of blood T cells in healthy people across ages. TCRdb called the 5' RACE reads again in MiXCR, with one record for every CDR3 protein. The sample has around 700,000 distinct CDR3 sequences; 20% to 25% are singletons. The sample was also reused in another study, on T cells of mothers and their children.

Material: blood. The receptors were sampled from a boy aged 10-17 years in good health. Both conserved end residues are part of each CDR3. The D gene is left open where the match is weak. The size field is filled for only some rows; it gives once, few, many or a size class.

>NA|TRBV6-2/TRBV6-3|NA|TRBJ2-5
CASSTQGIQETQYF
>NA|TRBV4-2|NA|TRBJ1-4
CASSQENRVEKLFF
>few|TRBV21-1|NA|TRBJ1-2
CASSNFTGLNYGYTF
>NA|TRBV20-1|TRBD2|TRBJ2-2
CSAREAGESGELFF
>NA|TRBV12-3/TRBV12-4|NA|TRBJ2-7
CAIAGADHLGEQYF
>many|TRBV28|NA|TRBJ1-4
CASSSQATNEKLFF
>few|TRBV7-9|NA|TRBJ1-4
CASSGEGRGRLFF
>NA|TRBV7-2|TRBD1|TRBJ1-4
CASSERTGNEKLFF
>NA|TRBV6-1|NA|TRBJ2-7
CASSEGSSEQYF
>few|TRBV18|TRBD1|NA
CASSPGTGGDEQFF
>NA|TRBV7-3|TRBD1|TRBJ1-2
CASSLTKTGALGYTF
>NA|TRBV7-6|NA|TRBJ2-1
CASSPYITYQSSYNEQFF
>NA|TRBV29-1|NA|TRBJ2-2
CSAERGAGELFF